This is a list of T cell receptor beta chains from one sample in a study of CD8 T cells in Susac syndrome. From the immunoSEQ multiplex PCR reads, TCRdb called clonotypes with MiXCR, one entry per CDR3 protein. The sample lists about 200,000 distinct CDR3 sequences; 80% to 95% were seen once. The sequencing sample was made of CD8+ T cells from PBMCs. The receptors originated from a human donor with multiple sclerosis. Both conserved end residues are part of each CDR3. A D gene is named only where the DNA matches it firmly. Size tells how often a clone was seen (once, few, many) or the class of an expanded clone, and some rows leave it out.

TRBV2,.,TRBJ1-2,TRBD1,CASRDPRDRVAGYTF,TGTGCCAGCAGGGACCCGAGGGACAGGGTGGCTGGCTACACCTTC
TRBV14,.,TRBJ1-1,.,CASSQGDTLNTEAFF,TGTGCCAGCAGCCAGGGGGACACTCTGAACACTGAAGCTTTCTTT
TRBV12-3/TRBV12-4,few,TRBJ1-1,.,CASSFTLEAFF,TGTGCCAGCAGTTTTACCCTTGAAGCTTTCTTT
TRBV6-2/TRBV6-3,once,TRBJ1-1,.,CASSSKGNTEAFF,TGTGCCAGCAGTTCAAAAGGGAACACTGAAGCTTTCTTT
TRBV13,.,TRBJ2-7,.,CASSLSQGEGQGQYF,TGTGCCAGCAGCTTGAGCCAGGGAGAAGGCCAAGGGCAGTACTTC
TRBV6-2/TRBV6-3,.,TRBJ2-7,TRBD2,CASSFGLAGAYEQYF,TGTGCCAGCAGTTTCGGACTAGCGGGAGCCTACGAGCAGTACTTC
TRBV12-3/TRBV12-4,.,TRBJ2-1,.,CASSTRTPSLDNEQFF,TGTGCCAGCAGTACCCGGACTCCGTCCTTGGACAATGAGCAGTTCTTC
TRBV9,few,TRBJ2-5,TRBD2,CASSPFLTSAQETQYF,TGTGCCAGCAGCCCTTTTCTTACTAGCGCGCAAGAGACCCAGTACTTC
TRBV13,few,TRBJ2-7,.,CASSPGRYEQYF,TGTGCCAGCAGCCCTGGACGTTACGAGCAGTACTTC
TRBV30,.,TRBJ2-7,.,CAWSPGGEQYF,TGTGCCTGGAGTCCCGGGGGCGAGCAGTACTTC
TRBV13,.,TRBJ2-1,TRBD2,CASSFMTSGRNNEQFF,TGTGCCAGCAGCTTCATGACTAGCGGGAGAAACAATGAGCAGTTCTTC
TRBV30,.,TRBJ2-3,.,CAMKRTHTDTQYF,TGTGCTATGAAGAGGACACACACAGATACGCAGTATTTT
TRBV30,.,TRBJ2-1,.,CASQPGHAYNEQFF,TGTGCCTCCCAACCGGGACATGCCTACAATGAGCAGTTCTTC
TRBV12-3/TRBV12-4,.,TRBJ2-1,.,CASSGSPGHNEQFF,TGTGCCAGCAGTGGGTCCCCGGGGCACAATGAGCAGTTCTTC
TRBV9,.,TRBJ2-1,TRBD1,CASSVAGTGSSYNEQFF,TGTGCCAGCAGTGTAGCTGGGACAGGGAGCTCCTACAATGAGCAGTTCTTC
TRBV12-3/TRBV12-4,.,TRBJ2-1,.,CASIGTEGTISSYNEQFF,TGTGCCAGCATTGGGACAGAAGGGACTATCAGCTCCTACAATGAGCAGTTCTTC
TRBV4-1,once,TRBJ2-7,.,CASSQSTLSSYEQYF,TGCGCCAGCAGCCAAAGCACACTTTCCTCCTACGAGCAGTACTTC
TRBV12-3/TRBV12-4,.,TRBJ1-2,.,CASTSGTGVYGYTF,TGTGCCAGCACCTCAGGCACTGGGGTCTATGGCTACACCTTC
TRBV29-1,.,TRBJ1-1,.,CSVEAPGGRTEAFF,TGCAGCGTTGAAGCCCCCGGAGGTAGGACTGAAGCTTTCTTT
TRBV4-1,.,TRBJ2-3,.,CASSLSVTSGDTQYF,TGCGCCAGCAGCTTGTCGGTGACTAGTGGAGATACGCAGTATTTT
TRBV12-3/TRBV12-4,.,TRBJ1-6,TRBD1,CASNTLTGLPNSPLHF,TGTGCCAGCAATACCCTGACAGGGTTACCTAATTCACCCCTCCACTTT
TRBV12-3/TRBV12-4,.,TRBJ1-2,.,CASMRGQADGYTF,TGTGCCAGCATGCGAGGCCAAGCAGATGGCTACACCTTC
TRBV5-1,.,TRBJ2-1,.,CASSPSDVNEQFF,TGCGCCAGCAGCCCGTCGGACGTTAATGAGCAGTTCTTC
TRBV9,.,TRBJ2-7,.,CASSVEADWGYEQYF,TGTGCCAGCAGCGTAGAAGCGGACTGGGGCTACGAGCAGTACTTC
TRBV13,.,TRBJ2-1,TRBD1,CASSPGTGAPLNEQFF,TGTGCCAGCAGCCCCGGGACAGGGGCGCCGCTCAATGAGCAGTTCTTC
TRBV19,.,TRBJ1-5,TRBD1,CASSPGTASNQPQHF,TGTGCCAGTAGTCCCGGGACAGCCTCAAATCAGCCCCAGCATTTT
TRBV11-2,.,TRBJ2-3,.,CASSSDTLDTQYF,TGTGCCAGCAGCTCCGACACACTAGATACGCAGTATTTT